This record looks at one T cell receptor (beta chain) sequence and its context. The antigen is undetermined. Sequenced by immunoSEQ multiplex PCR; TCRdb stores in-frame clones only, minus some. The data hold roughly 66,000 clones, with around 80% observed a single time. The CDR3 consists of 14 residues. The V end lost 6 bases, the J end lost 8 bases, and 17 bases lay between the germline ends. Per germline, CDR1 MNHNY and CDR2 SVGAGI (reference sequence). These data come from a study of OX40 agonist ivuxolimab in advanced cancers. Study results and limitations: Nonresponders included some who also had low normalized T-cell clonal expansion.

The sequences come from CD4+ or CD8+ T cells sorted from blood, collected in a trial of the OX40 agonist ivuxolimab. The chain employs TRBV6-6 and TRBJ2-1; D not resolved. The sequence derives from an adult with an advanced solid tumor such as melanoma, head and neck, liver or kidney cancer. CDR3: CASRNSPGEDEQFF. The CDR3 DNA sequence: TGTGCCAGCAGGAATTCACCCGGTGAGGATGAGCAGTTCTTC.